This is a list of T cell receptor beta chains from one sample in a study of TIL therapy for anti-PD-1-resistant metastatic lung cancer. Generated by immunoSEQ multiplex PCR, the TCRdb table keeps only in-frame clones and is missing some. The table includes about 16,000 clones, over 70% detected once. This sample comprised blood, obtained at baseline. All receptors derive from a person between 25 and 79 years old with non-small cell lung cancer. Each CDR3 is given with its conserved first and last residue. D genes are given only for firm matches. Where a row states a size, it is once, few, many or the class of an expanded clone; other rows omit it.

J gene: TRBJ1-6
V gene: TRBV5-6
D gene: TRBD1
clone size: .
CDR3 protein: CASSWTSTGSNSPLHF
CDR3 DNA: TGTGCCAGCAGCTGGACTTCGACAGGGAGTAATTCACCCCTCCACTTT

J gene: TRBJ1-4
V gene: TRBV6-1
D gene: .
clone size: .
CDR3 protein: CASSESRANEKLFF
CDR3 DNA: TGTGCCAGCAGTGAATCTCGGGCTAATGAAAAACTGTTTTTT

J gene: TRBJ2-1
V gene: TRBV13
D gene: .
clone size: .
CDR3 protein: CASSQTSTPYNEQFF
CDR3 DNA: TGTGCCAGCAGCCAGACTTCTACTCCATACAATGAGCAGTTCTTC

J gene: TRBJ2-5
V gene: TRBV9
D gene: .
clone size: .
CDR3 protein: CASSVGSLTGRETQYF
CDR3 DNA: TGTGCCAGCAGCGTAGGCAGCCTAACCGGTCGGGAGACCCAGTACTTC

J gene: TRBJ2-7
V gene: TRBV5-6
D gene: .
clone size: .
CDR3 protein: CASSLEGQVSYEQYF
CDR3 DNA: TGTGCCAGCAGCTTGGAGGGGCAGGTCTCCTACGAGCAGTACTTC

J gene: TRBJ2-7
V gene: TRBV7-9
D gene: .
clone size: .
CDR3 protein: CASSPEYRGKQYF
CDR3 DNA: TGTGCCAGCAGCCCAGAATATAGGGGGAAGCAGTACTTC

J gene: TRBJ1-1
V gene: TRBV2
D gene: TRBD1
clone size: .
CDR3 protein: CASSVGQINTEAFF
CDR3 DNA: TGTGCCAGCAGTGTGGGACAGATTAACACTGAAGCTTTCTTT

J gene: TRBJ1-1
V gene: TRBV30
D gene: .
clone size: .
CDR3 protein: CAWSSGRGGALF
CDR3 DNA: TGTGCCTGGAGTTCGGGGCGCGGGGGGGCTCTCTTT

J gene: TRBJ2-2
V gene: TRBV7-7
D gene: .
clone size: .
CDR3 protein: CASSLLGVNTGELFF
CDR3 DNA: TGTGCCAGCAGCTTACTAGGGGTGAACACCGGGGAGCTGTTTTTT

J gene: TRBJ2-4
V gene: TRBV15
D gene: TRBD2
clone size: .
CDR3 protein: CATSRASGTSAKNIQYF
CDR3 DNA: TGTGCCACCAGCAGAGCCTCCGGGACTAGCGCAAAAAACATTCAGTACTTC

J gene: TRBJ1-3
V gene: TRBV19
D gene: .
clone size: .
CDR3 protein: CATFEDTIYF
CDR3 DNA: TGTGCCACCTTTGAGGACACCATATATTTT

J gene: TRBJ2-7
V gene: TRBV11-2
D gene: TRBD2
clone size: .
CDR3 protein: CASSLFASGGHSSYEQYF
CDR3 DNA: TGTGCCAGCAGCTTATTTGCCAGCGGGGGGCACAGCTCCTACGAGCAGTACTTC

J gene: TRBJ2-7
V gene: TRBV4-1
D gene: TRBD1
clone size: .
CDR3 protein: CASSSGGSSYEQYF
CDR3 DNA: TGCGCCAGCAGCTCAGGGGGAAGCTCCTACGAGCAGTACTTC

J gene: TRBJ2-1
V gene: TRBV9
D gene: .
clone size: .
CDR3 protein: CASSVGGEQFF
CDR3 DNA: TGTGCCAGCAGCGTAGGAGGTGAGCAGTTCTTC

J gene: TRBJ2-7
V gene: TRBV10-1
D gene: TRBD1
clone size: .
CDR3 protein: CASSDGRGLEQYF
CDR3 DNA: TGCGCCAGCAGTGACGGCAGGGGGCTAGAGCAGTACTTC

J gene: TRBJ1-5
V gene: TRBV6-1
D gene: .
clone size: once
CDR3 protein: CASTSRTELGPQHF
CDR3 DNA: TGTGCCAGCACCTCGAGGACCGAACTTGGGCCCCAGCATTTT

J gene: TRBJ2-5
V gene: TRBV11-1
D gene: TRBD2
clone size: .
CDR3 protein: CASSSSGLAETQYF
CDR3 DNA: TGTGCCAGCAGCTCCTCCGGACTAGCAGAGACCCAGTACTTC

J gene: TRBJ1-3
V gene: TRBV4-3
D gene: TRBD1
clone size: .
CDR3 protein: CASSPKAGTATSGNTIYF
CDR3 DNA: TGCGCCAGCAGCCCGAAAGCGGGGACAGCGACCTCTGGAAACACCATATATTTT

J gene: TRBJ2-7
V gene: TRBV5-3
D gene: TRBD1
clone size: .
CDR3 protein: CARSFDRAPHGQYF
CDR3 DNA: TGTGCCAGAAGCTTCGACAGGGCCCCGCACGGGCAGTACTTC

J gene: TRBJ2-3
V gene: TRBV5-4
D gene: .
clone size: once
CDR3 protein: CASSLDHWDTQYF
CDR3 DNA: TGTGCCAGCAGCTTGGACCACTGGGATACGCAGTATTTT

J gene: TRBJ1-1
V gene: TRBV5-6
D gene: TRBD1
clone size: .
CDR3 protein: CASSLFGQGGNTEAFF
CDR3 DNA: TGTGCCAGCAGCTTGTTTGGACAGGGAGGGAACACTGAAGCTTTCTTT

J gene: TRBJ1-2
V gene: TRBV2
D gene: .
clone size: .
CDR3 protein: CASSEYGYTF
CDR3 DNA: TGTGCCAGCAGTGAATATGGCTACACCTTC

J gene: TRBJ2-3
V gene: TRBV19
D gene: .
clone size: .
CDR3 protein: CASETGFGRTDTQYF
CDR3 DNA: TGTGCCAGCGAAACAGGGTTCGGTCGCACAGATACGCAGTATTTT

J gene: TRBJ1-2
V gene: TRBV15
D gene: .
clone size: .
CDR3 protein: CATSRDRVTYGYTF
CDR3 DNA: TGTGCCACCAGCAGAGATCGCGTAACCTATGGCTACACCTTC

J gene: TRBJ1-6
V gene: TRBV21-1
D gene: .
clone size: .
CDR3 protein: CASSKVGDTPYNSPLHF
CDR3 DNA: TGTGCCAGCAGCAAAGTGGGAGACACCCCCTATAATTCACCCCTCCACTTT

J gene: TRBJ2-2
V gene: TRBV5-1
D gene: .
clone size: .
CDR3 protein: CASSYLDPNTGELFF
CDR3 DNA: TGCGCCAGCAGCTACTTGGACCCGAACACCGGGGAGCTGTTTTTT

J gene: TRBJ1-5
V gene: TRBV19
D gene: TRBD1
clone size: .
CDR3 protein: CASSTYRQGSNQPQHF
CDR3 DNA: TGTGCCAGTAGTACCTATCGACAGGGTAGCAATCAGCCCCAGCATTTT

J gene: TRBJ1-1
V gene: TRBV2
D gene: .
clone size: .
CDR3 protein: CASRSWAGNTEAFF
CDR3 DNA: TGTGCCAGCAGGTCGTGGGCAGGCAACACTGAAGCTTTCTTT

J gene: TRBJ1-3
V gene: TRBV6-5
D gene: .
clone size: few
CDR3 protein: CASSLSRGSGNTIYF
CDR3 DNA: TGTGCCAGCAGCCTGAGCAGGGGTTCTGGAAACACCATATATTTT

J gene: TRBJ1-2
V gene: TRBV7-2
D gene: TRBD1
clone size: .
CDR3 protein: CASSLPGQGVYGYTF
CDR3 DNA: TGTGCCAGCAGCTTACCGGGACAGGGCGTCTATGGCTACACCTTC